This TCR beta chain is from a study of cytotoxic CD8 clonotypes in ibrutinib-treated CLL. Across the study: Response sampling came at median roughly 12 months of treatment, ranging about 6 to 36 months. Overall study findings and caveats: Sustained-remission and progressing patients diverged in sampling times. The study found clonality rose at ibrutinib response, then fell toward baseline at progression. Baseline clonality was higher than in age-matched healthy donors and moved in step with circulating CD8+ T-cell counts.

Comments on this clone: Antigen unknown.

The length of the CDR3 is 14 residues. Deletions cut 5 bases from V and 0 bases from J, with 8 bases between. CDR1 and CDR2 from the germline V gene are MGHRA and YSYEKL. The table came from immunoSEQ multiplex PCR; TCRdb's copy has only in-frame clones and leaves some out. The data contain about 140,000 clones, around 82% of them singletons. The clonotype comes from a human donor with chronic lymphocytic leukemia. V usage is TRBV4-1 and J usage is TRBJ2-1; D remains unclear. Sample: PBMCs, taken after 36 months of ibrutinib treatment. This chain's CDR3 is CASSGVGSYNEQFF. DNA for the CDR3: TGCGCCAGCAGCGGAGTAGGCTCCTACAATGAGCAGTTCTTC.